The clone carrying this T cell receptor (beta chain) has only a few counts. Germline values: CDR1 MDHEN, CDR2 SYDVKM. After removal of 4 bases from V and 7 bases from J, the junction contained 8 bases not matched to a gene. This CDR3 contains 14 residues. These data come from a study of blood T cell repertoires in COVID-19. The overall study: Acute and convalescent COVID-19 specimens originated in the United States, Italy and Spain.

TCRdb's copy holds only in-frame clones and misses some; the assay was immunoSEQ multiplex PCR. The data hold a few hundred thousand clones, with about 90% observed a single time. Participants spanned ages roughly 18 to 95 years and resided in some 22 US areas. Symptom resolution, clearance, or two negative PCRs marked the recovered donors of Cohort 3. This sequence was found in a woman aged 30 to 39 who had recovered from COVID-19. Sample: PBMCs or T cells enriched from blood (not recorded which). The chain is built from TRBV28 and TRBJ1-2; 8 nucleotides agree with TRBD1. CDR3 loop: CASSWTGYSGGYTF. The CDR3 coding sequence is TGTGCCAGCAGTTGGACAGGGTATAGTGGTGGCTACACCTTC.